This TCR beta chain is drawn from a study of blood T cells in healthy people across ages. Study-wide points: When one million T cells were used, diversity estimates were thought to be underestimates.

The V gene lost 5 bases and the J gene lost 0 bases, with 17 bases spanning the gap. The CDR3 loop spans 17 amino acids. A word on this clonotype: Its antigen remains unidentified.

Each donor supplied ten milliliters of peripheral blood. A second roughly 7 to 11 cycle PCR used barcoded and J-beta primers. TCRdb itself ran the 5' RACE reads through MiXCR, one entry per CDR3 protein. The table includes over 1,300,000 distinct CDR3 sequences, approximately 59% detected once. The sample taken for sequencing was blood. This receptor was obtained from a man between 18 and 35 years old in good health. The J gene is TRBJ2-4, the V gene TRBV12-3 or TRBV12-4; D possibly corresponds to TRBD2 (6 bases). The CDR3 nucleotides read TGTGCCAGCAGTCCCCTACGAGCGGGTCTAGCCAAAAACATTCAGTACTTC. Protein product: CASSPLRAGLAKNIQYF.